A single sample gave rise to the 5 T cell receptor beta chains below, sequenced in a study of read filtering for tumor transcriptome and immune sequencing. From approximately 400 ng of RNA, a library with molecular barcoded alpha/delta and beta/gamma adaptors was made. TCRdb re-called the reads through MiXCR, storing one row per CDR3 protein. The repertoire holds 35,000 to 40,000 distinct CDR3 sequences, with roughly an eighth as singletons. The source material was a population of CD138-negative cells sorted from bone marrow. Receptor source: a donor over 35 with multiple myeloma.

As to this clonotype: This may stem from a read error, because a much larger clone lies one nucleotide away. The genes are TRBV29-1 and TRBJ2-3, with a weak D call TRBD1 (5 bases). Germline loops: CDR1 SQVTM, CDR2 ANQGSEA. The CDR3 covers 12 residues. CDR3 residues: CSVGQGGDTRYF. As DNA, the CDR3 is TGCAGCGTTGGGCAGGGTGGTGATACGCGGTATTTT.

This clonotype counts as medium-sized. The V gene is TRBV7-9, the J gene TRBJ2-1, with a possible D match to TRBD1 (6 bases). The CDR3 loop spans 12 amino acids. Germline CDR1 SEHNR, CDR2 FQNEAQ (reference sequence). Trimming removed 5 bases at V and 9 bases at J, with 11 bases between. The CDR3 reads CASSPGVIEQFF. CDR3 DNA sequence: TGTGCCAGCAGCCCAGGGGTAATTGAGCAGTTCTTC.

About this clonotype itself: A much larger clone differs from this one at a single base, so this may be a read error. The chain has TRBV4-3 and TRBJ2-3; TRBD2 might be the D (5 bases). Germline V lookup: CDR1 LGHNA, CDR2 YSLEER. The CDR3 totals 14 residues. DNA of the CDR3: TGCGCCAGCAGCCCCAGGACTGCAACAGATACGCCGTATTTT. Amino acids: CASSPRTATDTPYF.

This clonotype was picked up a small number of times. This could be a read error, since a much larger clone is one nucleotide away. V usage is TRBV20-1 and J usage is TRBJ2-5; tentative D call: TRBD2 (7 bases). The length of the CDR3 is 12 residues. The V gene's germline CDR1 is DFQATT and CDR2 SNEGSKA (reference sequence). The CDR3 coding sequence is TGCAGTGCTAGAGTACAGGGAGGGACCCAGGACTTC. The encoded protein is CSARVQGGTQDF.

Points on this clonotype: This may stem from a read error, because a much larger clone lies one nucleotide away. The genes are TRBV4-3 and TRBJ2-1; D uncertain. The CDR3 is 16 amino acids. Trimming pared 4 bases from V and 8 bases from J, leaving 21 bases between. Germline CDR1 and CDR2: LGHNA and YSLEER. This chain's CDR3 is CASSRDVGPARDEQFF. CDR3 DNA sequence: TGCGCCAGCAGCCGAGATGTCGGGCCTGCAAGGGATGAGCAGTTCTTC.